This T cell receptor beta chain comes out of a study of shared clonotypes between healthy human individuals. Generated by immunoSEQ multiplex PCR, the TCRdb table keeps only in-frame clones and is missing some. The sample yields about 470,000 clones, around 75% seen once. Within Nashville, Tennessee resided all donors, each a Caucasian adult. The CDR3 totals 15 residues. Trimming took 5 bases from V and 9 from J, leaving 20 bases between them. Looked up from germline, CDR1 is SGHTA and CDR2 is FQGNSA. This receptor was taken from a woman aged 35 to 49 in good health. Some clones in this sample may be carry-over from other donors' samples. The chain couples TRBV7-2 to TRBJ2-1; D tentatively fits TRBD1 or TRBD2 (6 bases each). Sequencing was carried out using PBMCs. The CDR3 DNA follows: TGTGCCAGCAGCCCTAGAAGGGGGGCGGATACTGAGCAGTTCTTC. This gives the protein CASSPRRGADTEQFF.